The 8 T cell receptor beta chains reported below all come from one sample, sequenced in a study of blood T cell repertoires in COVID-19. Only in-frame clones appear in the TCRdb table, and some are missing; sequencing was by immunoSEQ multiplex PCR. The sample lists under 200,000 clones, 65% to 90% occurring once. Sequenced sample: PBMCs or T cells enriched from blood (not recorded which). The receptors originated from a woman aged 55-69 years with acute COVID-19.

The V gene is TRBV5-1, the J gene TRBJ2-2, with D unclear. The CDR3 spans 13 residues. Germline V gene lookup returns CDR1 SGHRS and CDR2 YFSETQ. V lost 6 bases to trimming and J lost 1 base, with 7 bases between them. The CDR3 DNA reads as TGCGCCAGCAATCCAGTGAACACCGGGGAGCTGTTTTTT. Amino acid sequence: CASNPVNTGELFF.

This chain links TRBV7-9 with TRBJ2-1; 9 bases match TRBD2. This CDR3 comprises 15 residues. After removal of 2 bases from V and 6 bases from J, the junction contained 5 bases not matched to a gene. Germline V gives CDR1 SEHNR, CDR2 FQNEAQ (reference sequence). The CDR3 region is CASSLMREGPNEQFF. In DNA form, the CDR3 reads TGTGCCAGCAGCTTAATGCGGGAGGGGCCCAATGAGCAGTTCTTC. Using reference TRBV7-9 and TRBJ2-1 for the parts outside the CDR3, the full variable domain is DTGVSQNPRHKITKRGQNVTFRCDPISEHNRLYWYRQTLGQGPEFLTYFQNEAQLEKSRLLSDRFSAERPKGSFSTLEIQRTEQGDSAMYLCASSLMREGPNEQFFGPGTRLTVL.

The CDR3 DNA sequence: TGTGCCAGCAGTTACGCGGGACAGGGCACTGAAGCTTTCTTT. It is translated as CASSYAGQGTEAFF. The chain recombines TRBV6-6 with TRBJ1-1; the match to TRBD1 covers 9 bases. Germline V gene sequence: CDR1 MNHNY, CDR2 SVGAGI (reference sequence). This CDR3 region has 14 residues. The J segment lost 4 bases and the V segment lost 2 bases, leaving 2 bases of the junction unmatched.

The chain couples TRBV28 to TRBJ1-1; D may be TRBD1 (6 bases). V was trimmed by 4 bases and J by 6 bases, leaving 15 bases between them. The CDR3 length is 14 residues. Germline-derived CDR1 and CDR2 are MDHEN and SYDVKM. In DNA, the CDR3 is TGTGCCAGCAGTTCCCCGACCGAGGGGGCTGAAGCTTTCTTT. Residues: CASSSPTEGAEAFF.

This clone occurred once. V gene TRBV19 combines with J gene TRBJ1-5, with D tentatively TRBD1 (5 bases). Germline CDR1 LNHDA, CDR2 SQIVND (reference sequence). The V end lost 6 bases, the J end lost 3 bases, and 15 bases lay between the germline ends. This CDR3 spans 15 amino acids. In nucleotides, the CDR3 is TGTGCCAGTAGGAGACAACGACAGCTCAATCAGCCCCAGCATTTT. It codes for CASRRQRQLNQPQHF.

V and J are TRBV7-2 and TRBJ1-3; no firm D call. CDR3 length equals 14 residues. Germline values: CDR1 SGHTA, CDR2 FQGNSA. Trimming cost V 5 bases and J 0 bases, with 8 bases left between them. CDR3 loop: CASSNSGSGNTIYF. Here the CDR3 DNA reads TGTGCCAGCAGCAATTCCGGCTCTGGAAACACCATATATTTT.

The chain employs TRBV24-1 and TRBJ2-1, with a tentative D call TRBD1 (6 bases). The ends were cut back, 4 bases at V and 4 bases at J, with 10 bases in the middle. The CDR3 spans 14 residues. The germline gives CDR1 KGHDR, CDR2 SFDVKD. CDR3 in amino acids: CATSDRTVYNEQFF. The CDR3 region has the DNA TGTGCCACCAGTGACCGGACAGTTTACAATGAGCAGTTCTTC.

The chain links TRBV5-1 to TRBJ1-3; 7 bases are a match to TRBD1. The J segment lost 6 bases and the V segment lost 0 bases, leaving 6 bases of the junction unmatched. The CDR3 spans 15 residues. Germline lookup yields CDR1 SGHRS and CDR2 YFSETQ. The CDR3 DNA reads TGCGCCAGCAGCTTGGCCGGGGACAGAATAAACACCATATATTTT. This encodes CASSLAGDRINTIYF.